The 28 T cell receptor beta chains listed next were all sequenced from one sample in a study of T cell responses to AZD1222 COVID-19 vaccine. Clones were sequenced by immunoSEQ multiplex PCR, and TCRdb holds only the in-frame ones, with some missing. The data show roughly 80,000 clones, 85% to 90% seen once. The input for sequencing was peripheral blood, taken on day 0 of AZD1222 vaccination. All receptors derive from an adult in good health.

This clone has more than one count but fewer than ten. V is TRBV6-1 and J is TRBJ2-7, with 9 bases identical to TRBD2. Germline V gene sequence: CDR1 MNHNS, CDR2 SASEGT. V gave up 0 bases and J gave up 4 bases; unmatched junction bases: 4. The CDR3 totals 15 residues. The DNA of the CDR3 is TGTGCCAGCAGTGAAGCGGCTAGCGGGACGTACGAGCAGTACTTC. It yields the protein CASSEAASGTYEQYF.

This clone was observed a single time. This sequence joins TRBV6-2 or TRBV6-3 and TRBJ2-5, with D tentatively TRBD1 or TRBD2 (5 bases each). Germline V gene sequence: CDR1 MNHEY, CDR2 SVGEGT. The CDR3 runs 15 residues. Trimming removed 4 bases from V and 4 bases from J, with 16 bases in between. CDR3 in amino acids: CASSSGRVAGETQYF. Written as DNA, the CDR3 is TGTGCCAGCAGTTCCGGCAGGGTGGCGGGAGAGACCCAGTACTTC.

This sequence joins TRBV6-5 and TRBJ1-1, with D hard to call. The CDR3 totals 14 residues. Trimming shortened V by 4 bases and J by 2 bases, and 11 bases separated the two germline ends. Germline V lookup: CDR1 MNHEY, CDR2 SVGAGI. CDR3 sequence reads: CASSSQVQNTEAFF. In nucleotides, the CDR3 is TGTGCCAGCAGTTCCCAAGTACAAAACACTGAAGCTTTCTTT.

This chain connects TRBV7-2 to TRBJ2-3; perhaps TRBD1 as D (5 bases). Per germline, CDR1 SGHTA and CDR2 FQGNSA. The CDR3 runs 14 residues. Trimming left V 2 bases short and J 0 bases short, with 6 bases between. The chain's CDR3 is CASSLQGSTDTQYF. CDR3 coding DNA: TGTGCCAGCAGCTTACAGGGTAGCACAGATACGCAGTATTTT.

J is TRBJ1-2 and V is TRBV7-9; TRBD1 aligns across 7 bases. V was pared by 3 bases and J by 0 bases, with 10 bases of the junction left unmatched. This CDR3 is built from 17 residues. Germline CDR1 reads SEHNR; CDR2 reads FQNEAQ (reference sequence). The CDR3 DNA reads TGTGCCAGCAGCTTTCCCACAGGGGACGGCACTAACTATGGCTACACCTTC. This translates into CASSFPTGDGTNYGYTF.

The V and J genes are TRBV7-2 and TRBJ1-2, with D possibly being TRBD1 (6 bases). CDR1 SGHTA and CDR2 FQGNSA come from the germline V gene. This CDR3 is built from 13 residues. The V and J ends lost 4 bases and 5 bases respectively, with 11 bases between them. This CDR3 is CASSSGTTYGYTF. DNA of the CDR3: TGTGCCAGCAGCTCCGGGACAACGTATGGCTACACCTTC.

The chain employs TRBV5-1 and TRBJ1-3; D remains ambiguous. The CDR3 is 13 residues long. The V end was cut by 4 bases, the J end by 4 bases, with 9 bases between. Germline V CDR1 and CDR2: SGHRS, YFSETQ. The CDR3 loop reads CASSPARGNTIYF. Written as DNA, the CDR3 is TGCGCCAGCAGCCCCGCCAGGGGAAACACCATATATTTT.

V usage is TRBV5-6 and J usage is TRBJ1-2, with D tentatively TRBD1 (6 bases). Germline CDR1 reads SGHDT; CDR2 reads YYEEEE. Trimming cost V 0 bases and J 8 bases, with 11 bases left between them. The CDR3 extends over 13 amino acids. CDR3 sequence (DNA): TGTGCCAGCAGCTTGGCCAGGGGTAGGGGCTACACCTTC. Residues: CASSLARGRGYTF.

This chain uses TRBV24-1 with TRBJ1-1; D possibly corresponds to TRBD1 (6 bases). Germline V lookup: CDR1 KGHDR, CDR2 SFDVKD. V lost 3 bases to trimming and J lost 3 bases, with 10 bases between them. The CDR3 extends over 14 amino acids. The CDR3 here is CATSDGGRDTEAFF. For the CDR3, the DNA is TGTGCCACCAGTGATGGGGGGCGGGACACTGAAGCTTTCTTT.

The rearrangement uses TRBV30 and TRBJ1-1; D is uncertain. The CDR3 loop spans 13 amino acids. CDR1 and CDR2 (germline): GTSNPN, SVGIG (reference sequence). V was clipped by 2 bases and J by 2 bases, with 9 bases between them. The CDR3 loop is CAWSFSANTEAFF. The CDR3 nucleotides are TGTGCCTGGAGTTTTTCCGCAAACACTGAAGCTTTCTTT.

This sequence joins TRBV7-9 and TRBJ2-3; 9 bases fit TRBD2. Unmatched junction bases numbered 8, after V lost 2 bases and J lost 5 bases. Germline CDR1 and CDR2: SEHNR and FQNEAQ (reference sequence). The CDR3 consists of 16 residues. CDR3 bases: TGTGCCAGCAGCTTACCCAGCGGGGGGCATAAAGATACGCAGTATTTT. As protein: CASSLPSGGHKDTQYF.

In the case of this clone: Because the CDR3's place on the DNA is in doubt, the DNA is left out and the CDR3 is given as listed by TCRdb. The chain combines TRBV9 with TRBJ1-1. Inclusive of both ends, the CDR3 amounts to 23 amino acids. Germline V gene data show CDR1 as SGDLS and CDR2 as YYNGEE. The CDR3 region is CASTLSITEAFFGGRWWDTEAFF.

The chain uses TRBV9 and TRBJ1-2; TRBD1 matches 10 bases. There are 15 residues in the CDR3. J gave up 2 bases and V 4 bases, and 5 bases lay outside the gene matches. In germline, CDR1 is SGDLS, CDR2 YYNGEE. CDR3 coding DNA: TGTGCCAGCAGCCCTAGGGACAGGGGAAACTATGGCTACACCTTC. It codes for CASSPRDRGNYGYTF.

The chain has TRBV19 and TRBJ2-6, with 12 bases matching TRBD1. Germline V lookup: CDR1 LNHDA, CDR2 SQIVND (reference sequence). The CDR3 extends over 16 amino acids. V trimming: 5 bases; J trimming: 7 bases; junction bases outside the gene matches: 6. In nucleotides, the CDR3 is TGTGCCAGTAGTGACCGGGACAGGGGGCTCGCCAACGTCCTGACTTTC. It translates to CASSDRDRGLANVLTF.

The chain joins TRBV6-5 to TRBJ2-7; TRBD1 matches 8 bases. The germline gives CDR1 MNHEY, CDR2 SVGAGI. The junction had 8 bases not matched to a gene; V was cut back by 6 bases and J by 1 base. The CDR3 runs to 15 residues. CDR3 sequence: CASRPAGTGSYEQYF. The DNA for the CDR3 is TGTGCCAGCAGGCCTGCCGGGACAGGTTCCTACGAGCAGTACTTC.

This clone has a single count. The rearrangement uses TRBV7-8 and TRBJ2-1; the D is unclear. The V gene lost 7 bases and the J gene lost 6 bases, with 10 bases spanning the gap. From germline, CDR1 is SGHVS and CDR2 FQNEAQ. There are 12 residues in the CDR3. The CDR3, as DNA: TGTGCCAGCACCCCAGGTTTCAATGAGCAGTTCTTC. Protein sequence: CASTPGFNEQFF.

CDR3 sequence (DNA): TGTGCCAGTAGTATGCAAGGGTATGGCTACACCTTC. Translation: CASSMQGYGYTF. V is TRBV19 and J is TRBJ1-2; no clear D gene. The ends were cut back, 3 bases at V and 5 bases at J, with 7 bases in the middle. There are 12 residues in the CDR3. The germline V gene has CDR1 LNHDA and CDR2 SQIVND (reference sequence).

The chain carries TRBV6-5 and TRBJ1-1, with a tentative D call TRBD1 (5 bases). Trimming cost V 8 bases and J 4 bases, with 14 bases left between them. CDR1 MNHEY and CDR2 SVGAGI come from the germline V gene. The CDR3 runs 13 residues. The CDR3 bases are TGTGCCAGCTTTCTCCGGGGGGGCACTGAAGCTTTCTTT. This gives the protein CASFLRGGTEAFF.

This chain connects TRBV7-8 to TRBJ2-1; 9 positions match TRBD1. V shed 4 bases, J shed 12 bases, and the junction held 7 bases outside the gene matches. CDR1 is SGHVS, CDR2 FQNEAQ, per germline. This CDR3 is 13 amino acids long. Written as DNA, the CDR3 is TGTGCCAGCAGCTACCGGGACAGGGAATGGCAGTTCTTC. Its protein is CASSYRDREWQFF.

The chain joins TRBV7-9 to TRBJ2-5; 7 bases are shared with TRBD1. Germline assignment: CDR1 SEHNR and CDR2 FQNEAQ (reference sequence). V was clipped by 5 bases and J by 4 bases; unmatched bases: 1. The CDR3 loop spans 12 amino acids. CDR3 residues: CASSRQGETQYF. CDR3 nucleotide sequence: TGTGCCAGCAGCCGACAGGGAGAGACCCAGTACTTC.

The rearrangement links TRBV25-1 to TRBJ1-6; the match to TRBD1 covers 9 bases. Per the germline V gene, CDR1 is MGHDK and CDR2 is SYGVNS. The CDR3 runs to 14 residues. The junction had 8 bases not matched to a gene; V was cut back by 8 bases and J by 9 bases. CDR3 coding DNA: TGTGCCAGCGGACGGGACAGGGTGGCTTCACCCCTCCACTTT. This encodes CASGRDRVASPLHF.

V usage is TRBV19 and J usage is TRBJ1-2; D is unresolved. This CDR3 region has 14 residues. V lost 3 bases, J lost 4 bases, and 12 bases lay in between. Germline V gene lookup returns CDR1 LNHDA and CDR2 SQIVND (reference sequence). Written as DNA, the CDR3 is TGTGCCAGTAGTATCTTGGGAGGTTTCTATGGCTACACCTTC. This gives the protein CASSILGGFYGYTF.

This rearrangement joins TRBV13 to TRBJ1-6; D gene unclear. Trimming took 0 bases from V and 0 from J, leaving 6 bases between them. The CDR3 covers 16 residues. CDR1 is PRHDT and CDR2 is FYEKMQ in the germline V gene (reference sequence). The CDR3 spells CASSLGGSSYNSPLHF. The DNA of the CDR3 is TGTGCCAGCAGCTTAGGGGGTAGCTCCTATAATTCACCCCTCCACTTT. Supplemented by reference TRBV13 and TRBJ1-6, the full variable domain reads AAGVIQSPRHLIKEKRETATLKCYPIPRHDTVYWYQQGPGQDPQFLISFYEKMQSDKGSIPDRFSAQQFSDYHSELNMSSLELGDSALYFCASSLGGSSYNSPLHFGNGTRLTVT.

This sequence joins TRBV2 and TRBJ1-5; D unclear. This CDR3 comprises 13 residues. Looked up from germline, CDR1 is SNHLY and CDR2 is FYNNEI. The germline V and J ends were trimmed by 3 bases and 2 bases, with 5 bases remaining between them. The CDR3: CASSEAGNQPQHF. CDR3 coding DNA: TGTGCCAGCAGTGAGGCAGGCAATCAGCCCCAGCATTTT.

J is TRBJ1-2 and V is TRBV19, with TRBD1 identical over 8 bases. The CDR3 totals 14 residues. The germline V gene encodes CDR1 LNHDA and CDR2 SQIVND (reference sequence). J gave up 6 bases and V 4 bases, and 7 bases lay outside the gene matches. The CDR3 reads CASSTVQGVDGYTF. The CDR3 DNA reads as TGTGCCAGTAGTACGGTACAGGGGGTAGATGGCTACACCTTC.

This chain links TRBV19 with TRBJ1-1, with D unresolved. The germline V gene has CDR1 LNHDA and CDR2 SQIVND (reference sequence). Trimming shortened V by 5 bases and J by 0 bases, and 13 bases separated the two germline ends. The CDR3 sequence is 15 residues long. CDR3 coding DNA: TGTGCCAGTAGTCCCACCCGAGCACTGAACACTGAAGCTTTCTTT. Residues: CASSPTRALNTEAFF.

The CDR3 loop reads CAWERHFSNYGYTF. The CDR3 nucleotides read TGTGCCTGGGAAAGACACTTCTCTAACTATGGCTACACCTTC. J is TRBJ1-2 and V is TRBV30; no clear D. The CDR3 has 14 amino acids. The germline V gene has CDR1 GTSNPN and CDR2 SVGIG (reference sequence). Trimming removed 5 bases from V and 0 bases from J, with 13 bases in between.

This rearrangement joins TRBV15 to TRBJ2-1; D is unresolved. CDR1 LNHNV and CDR2 YYDKDF come from the germline V gene (reference sequence). This CDR3 contains 16 residues. V was pared by 3 bases and J by 0 bases, with 12 bases between. The CDR3 coding sequence is TGTGCCACCAGCAGCGAGGACCCGAGCTCCTACAATGAGCAGTTCTTC. Amino acid sequence: CATSSEDPSSYNEQFF.